This T cell receptor beta chain was found in a study of beta chain features in type 1 diabetes. Overall study: Sorted cell examination encompassed approximately 98,000,000 cells across all samples. Study results and caveats: The analysis here could not establish whether HLA type shapes TCRB rearrangement. The similarity of naive, central memory and Treg TCRB repertoires appeared greater among patients than among healthy donors. The study found moderately but significantly shorter TCRB CDR3s in all four CD4+ subsets of Type 1 diabetes patients.

It was via CD45RO/CCR7/CD25/CD127/CD95/CD27 that CD4+ naive, central memory, regulatory and stem cell-like memory cells were sorted. Sequencing targeted expressed TCRB transcripts, as all isolated RNA had been reverse transcribed. Produced via immunoSEQ multiplex PCR; TCRdb's table is partial and in-frame only. The sample has 250,000 or so clones, approximately 13% seen once. About this clone itself: Its target is not known.

This CDR3 contains 14 residues. V lost 2 bases and J lost 2, with 10 bases in between. CDR1 is MNHEY and CDR2 is SVGAGI in the germline V gene. Sequencing was carried out using naive CD4+ T cells from blood. The chain employs TRBV6-5 and TRBJ2-7; maybe TRBD1 (6 bases). This TCR was recovered from a man younger than 45 with type 1 diabetes. The CDR3: CASSYGRQAYEQYF. The CDR3 DNA follows: TGTGCCAGCAGTTACGGTCGACAGGCCTACGAGCAGTACTTC.